This TCR beta chain derives from a study of blood T cell repertoires in COVID-19. Study at large: The study drew acute and convalescent COVID-19 samples from the United States, Italy and Spain.

The CDR3 is 14 amino acids. CDR1 is SEHNR and CDR2 is FQNEAQ in the germline V gene (reference sequence). V shed 4 bases and J shed 7 bases, with 11 bases lying between them. TCRdb's copy holds only in-frame clones and misses some; the assay was immunoSEQ multiplex PCR. The sample records approximately 200,000 clones, roughly four fifths being singletons. Ages ranged from about 18 to 89 years, with residence in 24 US areas. The receptor was derived from a man aged 40-49 years who had recovered from COVID-19. The V gene is TRBV7-9, the J gene TRBJ1-6; D ambiguous. The source material was PBMCs or T cells enriched from blood (not recorded which). The CDR3 region is CASSYGGGNSPLHF. The CDR3 DNA reads TGTGCCAGCAGCTATGGAGGAGGGAATTCACCCCTCCACTTT.